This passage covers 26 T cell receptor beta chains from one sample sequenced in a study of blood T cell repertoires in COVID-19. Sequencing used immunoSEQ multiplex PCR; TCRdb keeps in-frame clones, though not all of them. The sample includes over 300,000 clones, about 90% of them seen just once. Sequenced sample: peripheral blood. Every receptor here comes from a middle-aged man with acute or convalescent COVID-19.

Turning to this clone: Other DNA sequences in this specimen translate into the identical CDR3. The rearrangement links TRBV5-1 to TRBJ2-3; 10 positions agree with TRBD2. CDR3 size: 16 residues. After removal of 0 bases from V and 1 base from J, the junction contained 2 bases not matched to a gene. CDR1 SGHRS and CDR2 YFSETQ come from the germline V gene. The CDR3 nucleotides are TGCGCCAGCAGCTTGGGGCTAGCGGGGGGCACAGATACGCAGTATTTT. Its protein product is CASSLGLAGGTDTQYF.

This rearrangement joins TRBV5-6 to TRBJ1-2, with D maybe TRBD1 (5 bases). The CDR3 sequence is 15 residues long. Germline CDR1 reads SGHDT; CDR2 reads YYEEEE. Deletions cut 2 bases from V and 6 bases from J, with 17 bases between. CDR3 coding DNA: TGTGCCAGCAGCTTTCTTACAAGGGGAAGAGATGGCTACACCTTC. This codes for CASSFLTRGRDGYTF.

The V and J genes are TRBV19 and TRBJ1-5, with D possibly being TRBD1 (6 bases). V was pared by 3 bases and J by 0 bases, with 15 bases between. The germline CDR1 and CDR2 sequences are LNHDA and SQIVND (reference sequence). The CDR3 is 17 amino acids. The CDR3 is CASSINLWTVSNQPQHF. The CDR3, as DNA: TGTGCCAGTAGTATTAATTTGTGGACAGTTAGCAATCAGCCCCAGCATTTT. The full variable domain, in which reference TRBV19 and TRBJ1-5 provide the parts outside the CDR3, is DGGITQSPKYLFRKEGQNVTLSCEQNLNHDAMYWYRQDPGQGLRLIYYSQIVNDFQKGDIAEGYSVSREKKESFPLTVTSAQKNPTAFYLCASSINLWTVSNQPQHFGDGTRLSIL.

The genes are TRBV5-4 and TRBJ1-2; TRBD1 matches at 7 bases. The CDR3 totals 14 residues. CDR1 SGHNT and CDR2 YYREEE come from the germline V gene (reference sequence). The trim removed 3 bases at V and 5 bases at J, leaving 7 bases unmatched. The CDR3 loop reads CASSSAGTDYGYTF. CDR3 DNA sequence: TGTGCCAGCAGCTCAGCCGGGACAGATTATGGCTACACCTTC.

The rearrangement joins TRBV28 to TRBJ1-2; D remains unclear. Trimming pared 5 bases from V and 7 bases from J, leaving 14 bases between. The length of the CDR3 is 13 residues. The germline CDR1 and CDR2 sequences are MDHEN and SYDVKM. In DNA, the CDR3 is TGTGCCAGCAGTCCCGCTGAGGAGTCTGGCTACACCTTC. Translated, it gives CASSPAEESGYTF.

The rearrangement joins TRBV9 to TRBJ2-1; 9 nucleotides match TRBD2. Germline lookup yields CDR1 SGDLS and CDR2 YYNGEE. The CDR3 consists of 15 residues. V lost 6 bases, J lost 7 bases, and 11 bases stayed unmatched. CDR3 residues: CASIGREGLQNEQFF. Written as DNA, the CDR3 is TGTGCCAGCATTGGGCGGGAGGGCCTTCAGAATGAGCAGTTCTTC.

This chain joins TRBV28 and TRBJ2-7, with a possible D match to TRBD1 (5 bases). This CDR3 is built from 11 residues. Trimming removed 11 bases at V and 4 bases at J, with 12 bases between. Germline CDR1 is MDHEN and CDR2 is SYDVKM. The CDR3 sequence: CAFDSIYEQYF. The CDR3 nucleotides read TGTGCCTTTGACAGTATTTACGAGCAGTACTTC.

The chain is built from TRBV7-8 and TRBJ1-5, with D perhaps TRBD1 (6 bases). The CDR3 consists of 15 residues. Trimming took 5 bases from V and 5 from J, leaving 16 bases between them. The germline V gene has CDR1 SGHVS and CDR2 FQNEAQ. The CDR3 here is CASSPQGQPDQPQHF. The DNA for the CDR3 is TGTGCCAGCAGCCCCCAAGGACAGCCAGATCAGCCCCAGCATTTT.

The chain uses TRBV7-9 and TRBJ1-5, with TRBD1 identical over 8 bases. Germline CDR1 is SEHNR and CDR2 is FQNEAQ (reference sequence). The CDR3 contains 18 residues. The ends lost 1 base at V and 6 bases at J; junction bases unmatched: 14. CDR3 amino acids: CASSLGRIGRGLSQPQHF. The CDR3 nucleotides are TGTGCCAGCAGCTTAGGTCGGATAGGCAGGGGGCTATCTCAGCCCCAGCATTTT. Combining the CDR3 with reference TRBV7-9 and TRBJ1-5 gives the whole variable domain DTGVSQNPRHKITKRGQNVTFRCDPISEHNRLYWYRQTLGQGPEFLTYFQNEAQLEKSRLLSDRFSAERPKGSFSTLEIQRTEQGDSAMYLCASSLGRIGRGLSQPQHFGDGTRLSIL.

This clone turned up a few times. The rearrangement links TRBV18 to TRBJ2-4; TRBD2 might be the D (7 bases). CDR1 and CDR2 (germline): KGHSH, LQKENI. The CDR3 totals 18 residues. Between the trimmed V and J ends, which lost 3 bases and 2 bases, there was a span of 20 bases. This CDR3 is CASSPLSGGARTKNIQYF. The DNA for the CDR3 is TGTGCCAGCTCACCTCTTTCTGGGGGGGCTAGGACCAAAAACATTCAGTACTTC.

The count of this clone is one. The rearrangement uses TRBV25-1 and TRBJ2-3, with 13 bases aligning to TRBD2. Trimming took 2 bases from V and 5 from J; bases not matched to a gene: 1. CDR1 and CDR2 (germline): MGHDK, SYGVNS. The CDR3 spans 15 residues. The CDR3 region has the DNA TGTGCCAGCAGTGAAGGACTAGCGGGGGAAGATACGCAGTATTTT. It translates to CASSEGLAGEDTQYF.

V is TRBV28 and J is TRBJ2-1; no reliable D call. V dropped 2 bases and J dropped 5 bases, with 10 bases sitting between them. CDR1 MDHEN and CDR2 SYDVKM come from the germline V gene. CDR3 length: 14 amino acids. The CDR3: CASSLILVNNEQFF. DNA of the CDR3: TGTGCCAGCAGTTTAATCCTCGTAAACAATGAGCAGTTCTTC.

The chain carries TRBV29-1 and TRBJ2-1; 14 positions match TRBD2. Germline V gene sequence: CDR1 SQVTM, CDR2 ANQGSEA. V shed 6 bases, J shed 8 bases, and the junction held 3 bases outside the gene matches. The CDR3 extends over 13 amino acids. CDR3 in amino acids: CSVGTSGSDEQFF. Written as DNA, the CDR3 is TGCAGCGTCGGGACTAGCGGGAGCGATGAGCAGTTCTTC.

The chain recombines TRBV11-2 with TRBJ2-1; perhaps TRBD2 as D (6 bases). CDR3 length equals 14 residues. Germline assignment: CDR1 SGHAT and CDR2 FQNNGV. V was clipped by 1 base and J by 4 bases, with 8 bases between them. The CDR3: CASSLAGAYNEQFF. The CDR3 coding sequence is TGTGCCAGCAGCTTAGCGGGAGCTTACAATGAGCAGTTCTTC.

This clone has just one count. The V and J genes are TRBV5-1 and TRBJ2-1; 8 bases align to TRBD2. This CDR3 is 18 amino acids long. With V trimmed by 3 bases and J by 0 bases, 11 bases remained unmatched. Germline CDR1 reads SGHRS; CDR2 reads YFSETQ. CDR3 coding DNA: TGCGCCAGCAGCTCATCCCCCTCGGGGGGGAGCTCCTACAATGAGCAGTTCTTC. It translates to CASSSSPSGGSSYNEQFF. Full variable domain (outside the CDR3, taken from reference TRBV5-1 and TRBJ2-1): KAGVTQTPRYLIKTRGQQVTLSCSPISGHRSVSWYQQTPGQGLQFLFEYFSETQRNKGNFPGRFSGRQFSNSRSEMNVSTLELGDSALYLCASSSSPSGGSSYNEQFFGPGTRLTVL.

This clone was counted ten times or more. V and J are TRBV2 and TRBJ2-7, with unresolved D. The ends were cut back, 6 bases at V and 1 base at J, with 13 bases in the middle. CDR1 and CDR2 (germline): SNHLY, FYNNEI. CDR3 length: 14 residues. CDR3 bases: TGTGCCAGCAGCCCTGGTTCTCTATCCTACGAGCAGTACTTC. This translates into CASSPGSLSYEQYF.

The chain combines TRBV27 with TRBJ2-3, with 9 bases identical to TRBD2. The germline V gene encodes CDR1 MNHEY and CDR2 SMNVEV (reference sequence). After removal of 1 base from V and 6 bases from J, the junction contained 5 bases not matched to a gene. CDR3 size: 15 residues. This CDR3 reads CASSLYPSGRDTQYF. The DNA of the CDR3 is TGTGCCAGCAGTTTATACCCCAGCGGGAGGGATACGCAGTATTTT.

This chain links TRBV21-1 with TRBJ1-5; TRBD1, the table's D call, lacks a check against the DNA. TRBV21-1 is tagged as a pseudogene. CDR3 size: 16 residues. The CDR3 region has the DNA TGTGCCAGCAGCTCAACCGACAGGGGAGACAATCAGCCCCAGCATTTT. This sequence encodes CASSSTDRGDNQPQHF.

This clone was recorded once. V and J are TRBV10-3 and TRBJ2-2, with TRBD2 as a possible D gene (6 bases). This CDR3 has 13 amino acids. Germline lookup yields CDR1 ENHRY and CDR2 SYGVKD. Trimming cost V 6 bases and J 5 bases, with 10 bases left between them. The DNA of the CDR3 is TGTGCCATCAGGGGAGGAAGGACCGGGGAGCTGTTTTTT. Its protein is CAIRGGRTGELFF.

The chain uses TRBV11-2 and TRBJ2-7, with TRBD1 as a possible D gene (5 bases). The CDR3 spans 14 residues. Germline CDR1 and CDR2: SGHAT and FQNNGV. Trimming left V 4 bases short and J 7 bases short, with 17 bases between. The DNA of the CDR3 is TGTGCCAGCAGCTCCCTGAGGAACCCAGGGGAGCAGTACTTC. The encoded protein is CASSSLRNPGEQYF.

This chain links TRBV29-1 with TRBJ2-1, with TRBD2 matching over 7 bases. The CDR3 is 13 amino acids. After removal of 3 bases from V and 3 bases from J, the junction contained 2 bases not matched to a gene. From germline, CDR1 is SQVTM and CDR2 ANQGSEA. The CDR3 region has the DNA TGCAGCGTTGAGGGCGGGAGCTACAATGAGCAGTTCTTC. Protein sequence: CSVEGGSYNEQFF.

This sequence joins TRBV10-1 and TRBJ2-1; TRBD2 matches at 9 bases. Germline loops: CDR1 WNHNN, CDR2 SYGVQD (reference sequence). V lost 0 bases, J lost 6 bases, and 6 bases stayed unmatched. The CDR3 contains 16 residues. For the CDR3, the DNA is TGCGCCAGCAGTGAGTCAGGCGGGAGGGTCCCCAATGAGCAGTTCTTC. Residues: CASSESGGRVPNEQFF.

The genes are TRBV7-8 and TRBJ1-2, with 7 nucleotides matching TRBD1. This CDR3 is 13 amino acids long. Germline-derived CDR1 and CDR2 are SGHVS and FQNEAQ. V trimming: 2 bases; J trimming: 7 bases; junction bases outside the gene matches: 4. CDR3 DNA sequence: TGTGCCAGCAGCTTAACAGGGGTGGCTGGCTACACCTTC. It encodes CASSLTGVAGYTF. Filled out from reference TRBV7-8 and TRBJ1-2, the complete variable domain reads GAGVSQSPRYKVAKRGQDVALRCDPISGHVSLFWYQQALGQGPEFLTYFQNEAQLDKSGLPSDRFFAERPEGSVSTLKIQRTQQEDSAVYLCASSLTGVAGYTFGSGTRLTVV.

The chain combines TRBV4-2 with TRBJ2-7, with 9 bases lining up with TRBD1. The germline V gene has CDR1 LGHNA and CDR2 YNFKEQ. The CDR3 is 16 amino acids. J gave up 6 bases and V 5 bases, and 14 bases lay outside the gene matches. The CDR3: CASSFDRGSRSTEQYF. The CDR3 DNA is TGTGCCAGCAGCTTCGACAGGGGGTCACGGTCGACCGAGCAGTACTTC.

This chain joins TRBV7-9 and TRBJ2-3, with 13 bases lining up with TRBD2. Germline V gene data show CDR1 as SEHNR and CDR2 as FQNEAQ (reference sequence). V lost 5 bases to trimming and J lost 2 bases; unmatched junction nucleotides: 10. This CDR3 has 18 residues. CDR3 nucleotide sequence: TGTGCCAGCAGCCCGAACACTGGGACTAGCGGGAACACAGATACGCAGTATTTT. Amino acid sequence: CASSPNTGTSGNTDTQYF.

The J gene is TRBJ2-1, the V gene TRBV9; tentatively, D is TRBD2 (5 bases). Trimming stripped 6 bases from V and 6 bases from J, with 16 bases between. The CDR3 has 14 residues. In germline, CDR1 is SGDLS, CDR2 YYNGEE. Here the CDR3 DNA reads TGTGCCAGCACATATCCACCCCGGGGCAATGAGCAGTTCTTC. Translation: CASTYPPRGNEQFF. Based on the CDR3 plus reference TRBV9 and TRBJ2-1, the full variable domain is DSGVTQTPKHLITATGQRVTLRCSPRSGDLSVYWYQQSLDQGLQFLIQYYNGEERAKGNILERFSAQQFPDLHSELNLSSLELGDSALYFCASTYPPRGNEQFFGPGTRLTVL.